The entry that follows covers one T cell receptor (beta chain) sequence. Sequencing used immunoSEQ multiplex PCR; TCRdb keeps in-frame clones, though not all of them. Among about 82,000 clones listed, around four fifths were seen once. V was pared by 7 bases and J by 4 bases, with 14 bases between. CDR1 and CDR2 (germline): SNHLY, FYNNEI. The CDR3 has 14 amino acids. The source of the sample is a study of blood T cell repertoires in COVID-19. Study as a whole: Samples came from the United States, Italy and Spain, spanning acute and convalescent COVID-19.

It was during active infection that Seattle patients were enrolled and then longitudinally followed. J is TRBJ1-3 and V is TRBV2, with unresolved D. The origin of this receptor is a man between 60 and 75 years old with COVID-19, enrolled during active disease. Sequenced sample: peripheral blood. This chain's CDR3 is CASKEEAGGNTIYF. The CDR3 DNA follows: TGTGCCAGCAAGGAGGAGGCAGGCGGAAACACCATATATTTT.